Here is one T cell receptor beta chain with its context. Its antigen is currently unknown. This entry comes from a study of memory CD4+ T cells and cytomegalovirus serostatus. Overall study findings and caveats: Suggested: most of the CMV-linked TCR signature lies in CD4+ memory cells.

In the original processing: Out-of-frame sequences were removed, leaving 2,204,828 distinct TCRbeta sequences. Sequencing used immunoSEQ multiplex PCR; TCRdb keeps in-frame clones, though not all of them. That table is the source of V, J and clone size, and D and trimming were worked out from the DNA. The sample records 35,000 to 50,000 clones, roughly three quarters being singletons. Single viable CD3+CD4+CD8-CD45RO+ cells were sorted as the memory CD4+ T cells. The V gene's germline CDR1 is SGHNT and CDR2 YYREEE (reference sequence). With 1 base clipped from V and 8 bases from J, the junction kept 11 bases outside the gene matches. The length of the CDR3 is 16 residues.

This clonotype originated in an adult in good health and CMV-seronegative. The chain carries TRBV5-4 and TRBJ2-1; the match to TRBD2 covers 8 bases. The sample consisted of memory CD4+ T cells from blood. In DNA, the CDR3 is TGTGCCAGCAGCTTGTCCGGGGCGGGGGGCAGTCATGAGCAGTTCTTC. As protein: CASSLSGAGGSHEQFF.